Listed below are T cell receptor beta chains from one sample, sequenced in a study of blood T cell repertoires in COVID-19. TCRdb keeps only in-frame clones here, not all; method: immunoSEQ multiplex PCR. The profile shows around 140,000 clones, approximately 83% of them singletons. The sequenced sample consisted of peripheral blood. The receptors were sampled from a human donor in a cohort sampled during active COVID-19. CDR3s include the opening cysteine and the closing phenylalanine or tryptophan. D genes are given only for firm matches. Clone sizes are given selectively: once, few, many, or a class where the clone is expanded.

CDR3 protein: CASSSRQGGETQYF; CDR3 DNA: TGTGCCAGCAGCTCCCGACAGGGGGGAGAGACCCAGTACTTC; V gene: TRBV5-4; J gene: TRBJ2-5; clone size: NA; D gene: TRBD1
CDR3 protein: CASSLQGTRYEQYF; CDR3 DNA: TGTGCCAGCAGCCTCCAGGGGACCCGCTACGAGCAGTACTTC; V gene: TRBV14; J gene: TRBJ2-7; clone size: NA; D gene: NA
CDR3 protein: CAWSKGEYQPQHF; CDR3 DNA: TGTGCCTGGAGTAAGGGGGAATATCAGCCCCAGCATTTT; V gene: TRBV30; J gene: TRBJ1-5; clone size: NA; D gene: NA
CDR3 protein: CASSPRWTGDTGELFF; CDR3 DNA: TGTGCCAGCAGCCCAAGGTGGACAGGGGACACCGGGGAGCTGTTTTTT; V gene: TRBV7-3; J gene: TRBJ2-2; clone size: few; D gene: TRBD1
CDR3 protein: CASSDSGKTEAAREKLFF; CDR3 DNA: TGTGCCAGCAGTGACTCGGGCAAGACGGAAGCGGCTCGGGAAAAACTGTTTTTT; V gene: TRBV6-4; J gene: TRBJ1-4; clone size: NA; D gene: NA
CDR3 protein: CATTGTANTGELFF; CDR3 DNA: TGTGCCACCACAGGGACAGCGAACACCGGGGAGCTGTTTTTT; V gene: TRBV27; J gene: TRBJ2-2; clone size: NA; D gene: TRBD1
CDR3 protein: CASRGAGDYNEQFF; CDR3 DNA: TGTGCCAGCCGCGGGGCTGGGGATTACAATGAGCAGTTCTTC; V gene: TRBV2; J gene: TRBJ2-1; clone size: NA; D gene: NA
CDR3 protein: CASSYHGSLNTEAFF; CDR3 DNA: TGTGCCAGCAGTTATCATGGCAGTCTGAACACTGAAGCTTTCTTT; V gene: TRBV6-5; J gene: TRBJ1-1; clone size: NA; D gene: NA
CDR3 protein: CASSIDLEKPQHF; CDR3 DNA: TGTGCCAGTAGTATAGATCTGGAGAAGCCCCAGCATTTT; V gene: TRBV19; J gene: TRBJ1-5; clone size: once; D gene: NA
CDR3 protein: CASSVSDRGLGYTF; CDR3 DNA: TGTGCCAGCAGTGTAAGTGACAGGGGGCTTGGCTACACCTTC; V gene: TRBV2; J gene: TRBJ1-2; clone size: once; D gene: TRBD1
CDR3 protein: CASSPPSGNEQYF; CDR3 DNA: TGTGCCAGCTCACCACCGTCGGGTAACGAGCAGTACTTC; V gene: TRBV18; J gene: TRBJ2-7; clone size: NA; D gene: NA
CDR3 protein: CASSSRQVVEQFF; CDR3 DNA: TGTGCCAGCTCAAGCAGACAGGTGGTTGAGCAGTTCTTC; V gene: TRBV18; J gene: TRBJ2-1; clone size: NA; D gene: NA
CDR3 protein: CASSQDSNTGELFF; CDR3 DNA: TGTGCCAGCAGTCAGGACAGTAACACCGGGGAGCTGTTTTTT; V gene: TRBV6-5; J gene: TRBJ2-2; clone size: NA; D gene: NA
CDR3 protein: CASSWGGGSEKLFF; CDR3 DNA: TGTGCCAGCAGCTGGGGCGGGGGTAGTGAAAAACTGTTTTTT; V gene: TRBV5-4; J gene: TRBJ1-4; clone size: NA; D gene: NA
CDR3 protein: CASSLHGRGNEQFF; CDR3 DNA: TGTGCCAGCAGCTTACACGGGAGGGGTAATGAGCAGTTCTTC; V gene: TRBV7-3; J gene: TRBJ2-1; clone size: NA; D gene: TRBD2
CDR3 protein: CASSVWEGLGYGYTF; CDR3 DNA: TGTGCCAGCAGCGTATGGGAGGGGCTTGGCTATGGCTACACCTTC; V gene: TRBV9; J gene: TRBJ1-2; clone size: NA; D gene: NA
CDR3 protein: CASSSGDAPHEQYF; CDR3 DNA: TGTGCCAGTAGCTCGGGAGACGCTCCCCACGAGCAGTACTTC; V gene: TRBV19; J gene: TRBJ2-7; clone size: NA; D gene: NA
CDR3 protein: CASSLGAVGNYEQYF; CDR3 DNA: TGTGCCAGCAGCTTAGGGGCTGTAGGCAACTACGAGCAGTACTTC; V gene: TRBV7-6; J gene: TRBJ2-7; clone size: many; D gene: NA
CDR3 protein: CSVEHPGNIQYF; CDR3 DNA: TGCAGCGTTGAACACCCAGGCAACATTCAGTACTTC; V gene: TRBV29-1; J gene: TRBJ2-4; clone size: NA; D gene: NA
CDR3 protein: CASSWGLEIDTQYF; CDR3 DNA: TGTGCCAGCAGCTGGGGACTAGAGATTGATACGCAGTATTTT; V gene: TRBV5-4; J gene: TRBJ2-3; clone size: NA; D gene: TRBD2
CDR3 protein: CSARWEIETQYF; CDR3 DNA: TGCAGCGCTAGGTGGGAGATCGAGACCCAGTACTTC; V gene: TRBV29-1; J gene: TRBJ2-5; clone size: NA; D gene: NA
CDR3 protein: CASSRGTARGSEAFF; CDR3 DNA: TGTGCCAGCAGCCGCGGGACGGCGCGGGGGTCTGAAGCTTTCTTT; V gene: TRBV5-4; J gene: TRBJ1-1; clone size: NA; D gene: NA
CDR3 protein: CASSPRTSRIGNEQFF; CDR3 DNA: TGTGCCAGCAGCCCGCGGACTAGCCGCATTGGCAATGAGCAGTTCTTC; V gene: TRBV7-3; J gene: TRBJ2-1; clone size: NA; D gene: TRBD2
CDR3 protein: CASSPATSLNEQFF; CDR3 DNA: TGTGCCAGCTCGCCTGCTACTAGCCTCAATGAGCAGTTCTTC; V gene: TRBV18; J gene: TRBJ2-1; clone size: NA; D gene: NA
CDR3 protein: CAWRSGTRYNEQFF; CDR3 DNA: TGTGCCTGGAGGTCCGGGACTCGTTACAATGAGCAGTTCTTC; V gene: TRBV30; J gene: TRBJ2-1; clone size: NA; D gene: NA
CDR3 protein: CASSLARRDTEAFF; CDR3 DNA: TGTGCCAGCAGCTTGGCCAGGAGGGATACTGAAGCTTTCTTT; V gene: TRBV5-6; J gene: TRBJ1-1; clone size: once; D gene: NA
CDR3 protein: CASSQDRGRGQPQHF; CDR3 DNA: TGCGCCAGCAGCCAAGACAGGGGGCGAGGTCAGCCCCAGCATTTT; V gene: TRBV4-1; J gene: TRBJ1-5; clone size: NA; D gene: TRBD1
CDR3 protein: CASSLNRGRWTEAFF; CDR3 DNA: TGTGCCAGCAGCTTAAACAGGGGGCGATGGACTGAAGCTTTCTTT; V gene: TRBV5-4; J gene: TRBJ1-1; clone size: NA; D gene: TRBD1
CDR3 protein: CASKNPGQVNIQYF; CDR3 DNA: TGTGCCAGTAAGAATCCGGGACAGGTAAACATTCAGTACTTC; V gene: TRBV19; J gene: TRBJ2-4; clone size: NA; D gene: TRBD1
CDR3 protein: CSVNLGGNTEAFF; CDR3 DNA: TGCAGCGTTAACTTAGGGGGGAACACTGAAGCTTTCTTT; V gene: TRBV29-1; J gene: TRBJ1-1; clone size: NA; D gene: NA
CDR3 protein: CASSSGTLRETQYF; CDR3 DNA: TGCGCCAGCAGCTCCGGAACCCTGCGGGAGACCCAGTACTTC; V gene: TRBV5-1; J gene: TRBJ2-5; clone size: NA; D gene: NA
CDR3 protein: CASRPAGSGNQPQHF; CDR3 DNA: TGTGCCAGCAGACCAGCAGGGTCAGGCAATCAGCCCCAGCATTTT; V gene: TRBV6-5; J gene: TRBJ1-5; clone size: NA; D gene: NA
CDR3 protein: CASSFTGSEQFF; CDR3 DNA: TGCGCCAGCAGCTTCACCGGGAGTGAGCAGTTCTTC; V gene: TRBV5-1; J gene: TRBJ2-1; clone size: NA; D gene: NA
CDR3 protein: CASSEGTIITDTQYF; CDR3 DNA: TGTGCCAGCAGTGAGGGGACTATCATCACAGATACGCAGTATTTT; V gene: TRBV6-1; J gene: TRBJ2-3; clone size: NA; D gene: TRBD2
CDR3 protein: CASSQGGSGAYNEQFF; CDR3 DNA: TGTGCCAGCAGCCAAGGGGGTAGCGGGGCTTACAATGAGCAGTTCTTC; V gene: TRBV3-1/TRBV3-2; J gene: TRBJ2-1; clone size: once; D gene: TRBD2